The 15 T cell receptor beta chains reported below all come from one sample, sequenced in a study of OX40 agonist ivuxolimab in advanced cancers. TCRdb's table, derived via immunoSEQ multiplex PCR, lists solely in-frame clones and lacks some. Of some 35,000 clones listed, about four fifths were seen once; the top ten hold around 18%. The source was CD4+ or CD8+ T cells sorted from blood, collected in a trial of the OX40 agonist ivuxolimab. The receptors derive from an adult with an advanced solid tumor such as melanoma, head and neck, liver or kidney cancer.

Here the CDR3 DNA reads TGCGCCAGCAGCCAAGTTGGGGGATTGGATACGCAGTATTTT. It yields the protein CASSQVGGLDTQYF. The rearrangement joins TRBV4-1 to TRBJ2-3, with D perhaps TRBD1 or TRBD2 (5 bases each). The length of the CDR3 is 14 residues. V was clipped by 1 base and J by 6 bases, with 11 bases between them. The V gene's germline CDR1 is MGHRA and CDR2 YSYEKL.

This rearrangement joins TRBV6-1 to TRBJ2-1; tentatively, D is TRBD1 (5 bases). Germline CDR1 is MNHNS and CDR2 is SASEGT. The CDR3 is 17 residues long. Trimming pared 1 base from V and 0 bases from J, leaving 13 bases between. CDR3 in amino acids: CASSEGPTGYSYNEQFF. The CDR3 coding sequence is TGTGCCAGCAGTGAAGGTCCAACAGGTTACTCCTACAATGAGCAGTTCTTC.

J is TRBJ1-2 and V is TRBV7-6; 10 bases are shared with TRBD1. Germline lookup yields CDR1 SGHVS and CDR2 FNYEAQ. J lost 2 bases, V lost 1 base, and 7 bases had no gene match. The CDR3 runs 17 residues. CDR3 nucleotides: TGTGCCAGCAGCTTAGGTTATCCGGGACAGGGGAACTATGGCTACACCTTC. Translating it yields CASSLGYPGQGNYGYTF.

The sample holds one count of this clone. The chain joins TRBV4-1 to TRBJ2-7; tentatively, D is TRBD1 (6 bases). The V gene's germline CDR1 is MGHRA and CDR2 YSYEKL. This CDR3 has 13 amino acids. Trimming cost V 1 base and J 12 bases, with 16 bases left between them. Here the CDR3 reads CASSQVAGAESYF. The CDR3 DNA reads as TGCGCCAGCAGCCAAGTCGCAGGGGCCGAGTCGTACTTC.

This chain links TRBV7-8 with TRBJ1-2, with 10 bases identical to TRBD1. Germline lookup yields CDR1 SGHVS and CDR2 FQNEAQ. V was clipped by 1 base and J by 6 bases; unmatched bases: 5. The length of the CDR3 is 15 residues. Written as DNA, the CDR3 is TGTGCCAGCAGCTTAGTTGACAGGGGGCTCGATGGCTACACCTTC. It encodes CASSLVDRGLDGYTF.

V and J are TRBV4-1 and TRBJ1-2; D gene uncertain. The CDR3 is 11 residues long. From germline, CDR1 is MGHRA and CDR2 YSYEKL. The V gene lost 5 bases and the J gene lost 7 bases, with 8 bases spanning the gap. This chain's CDR3 is CASSLAGGYTF. The CDR3 DNA reads TGCGCCAGCAGCTTAGCTGGTGGCTACACCTTC.

The chain joins TRBV27 to TRBJ1-1; TRBD1 agrees at 12 bases. The V and J ends lost 5 bases and 5 bases, in that order; junction bases with no gene match: 12. This CDR3 has 17 amino acids. The V gene's germline CDR1 is MNHEY and CDR2 SMNVEV (reference sequence). This CDR3 is CASSQAGTGGFGTEAFF. Written as DNA, the CDR3 is TGTGCCAGCAGTCAGGCCGGGACAGGGGGCTTCGGAACTGAAGCTTTCTTT.

The chain has TRBV4-3 and TRBJ1-2; possible D gene TRBD1, 5 bases. V was cut by 7 bases and J by 5 bases, with 23 bases left in between. This CDR3 comprises 16 residues. The V gene's germline CDR1 is LGHNA and CDR2 YSLEER. The CDR3 nucleotides read TGCGCCAGCAATTGGGACCTTGGGGCCGTGGGGTATGGCTACACCTTC. Translated: CASNWDLGAVGYGYTF.

The V and J genes are TRBV5-5 and TRBJ1-2; D is perhaps TRBD1 (6 bases). The germline gives CDR1 SGHKS, CDR2 YYEKEE (reference sequence). The CDR3 is 17 residues long. Trimming removed 0 bases at V and 3 bases at J, with 18 bases between. CDR3 sequence reads: CASSLGAIEGDYYGYTF. CDR3 nucleotides: TGTGCCAGCAGCTTGGGCGCCATTGAGGGGGACTACTATGGCTACACCTTC.

J is TRBJ2-3 and V is TRBV7-9, with 7 nucleotides matching TRBD2. The germline CDR1 and CDR2 sequences are SEHNR and FQNEAQ (reference sequence). CDR3 length: 12 amino acids. V lost 4 bases, J lost 6 bases, and 1 base stayed unmatched. CDR3 DNA: TGTGCCAGCAGCTCCGGGGGGGATACGCAGTATTTT. Residues: CASSSGGDTQYF. Together with reference TRBV7-9 and TRBJ2-3, the CDR3 gives the full variable domain: DTGVSQNPRHKITKRGQNVTFRCDPISEHNRLYWYRQTLGQGPEFLTYFQNEAQLEKSRLLSDRFSAERPKGSFSTLEIQRTEQGDSAMYLCASSSGGDTQYFGPGTRLTVL.

This chain uses TRBV27 with TRBJ2-3, with no clear D. V was shortened by 3 bases and J by 2 bases, with 6 bases between the two germline ends. Germline V gene data show CDR1 as MNHEY and CDR2 as SMNVEV (reference sequence). The length of the CDR3 is 13 residues. DNA of the CDR3: TGTGCCAGCAGTTTTTCGGACACAGATACGCAGTATTTT. Protein product: CASSFSDTDTQYF.

The chain uses TRBV27 and TRBJ1-2; 9 bases match TRBD1. Germline V CDR1 and CDR2: MNHEY, SMNVEV (reference sequence). The CDR3 spans 13 residues. Unmatched junction bases numbered 7, after V lost 6 bases and J lost 8 bases. In DNA form, the CDR3 reads TGTGCCAGCAGCCACCGACAGGGGGAGGGCTACACCTTC. This translates into CASSHRQGEGYTF.

Only one count was recorded for this clone. The chain links TRBV9 to TRBJ2-1, with 12 positions matching TRBD2. Germline V CDR1 and CDR2: SGDLS, YYNGEE. The CDR3 is made up of 15 amino acids. With V trimmed by 9 bases and J by 9 bases, 13 bases remained unmatched. The CDR3 coding sequence is TGTGCCACCCACCCACCTAGCGGGAGGGCCGGTGAGCAGTTCTTC. The encoded protein is CATHPPSGRAGEQFF.

This chain links TRBV7-8 with TRBJ2-1; D is perhaps TRBD2 (6 bases). The germline V gene has CDR1 SGHVS and CDR2 FQNEAQ. The CDR3 length is 16 residues. V dropped 1 base and J dropped 0 bases, with 10 bases sitting between them. CDR3 protein: CASSLGPAGSYNEQFF. Written as DNA, the CDR3 is TGTGCCAGCAGCTTAGGGCCAGCGGGCTCCTACAATGAGCAGTTCTTC.

The chain joins TRBV7-9 to TRBJ2-7; unclear D gene. The length of the CDR3 is 14 residues. With 0 bases removed from V and 2 bases from J, the gap between germline ends came to 8 bases. Germline V gene lookup returns CDR1 SEHNR and CDR2 FQNEAQ (reference sequence). The CDR3 nucleotides read TGTGCCAGCAGCTTAGCAGGGCCAGCCTACGAGCAGTACTTC. Protein sequence: CASSLAGPAYEQYF.